This T cell receptor (beta chain) was sequenced during a study of cytomegalovirus exposure and HLA in healthy donors. The PCR was carried out with 60 Vbeta primers and 13 Jbeta primers. The data were produced by immunoSEQ multiplex PCR, yet TCRdb's version contains in-frame clones alone and is incomplete. This table has 140,000 to 150,000 clones, roughly four fifths appearing once. For this clone: The antigen remains undetermined.

Findings and caveats of the study: CMV serostatus was the sole immune exposure data available.

The CDR3 runs 14 residues. Germline CDR1 and CDR2: MNHEY and SVGAGI. V was trimmed by 4 bases and J by 7 bases, leaving 13 bases between them. The sample was PBMCs. This rearrangement joins TRBV6-5 to TRBJ1-4; a possible D gene is TRBD1 (5 bases). The sequence was obtained from a woman in her sixties in good health and CMV-seropositive. The CDR3 bases are TGTGCCAGCAGTTTCCAGGGATACTCTGAAAAACTGTTTTTT. Residues: CASSFQGYSEKLFF.